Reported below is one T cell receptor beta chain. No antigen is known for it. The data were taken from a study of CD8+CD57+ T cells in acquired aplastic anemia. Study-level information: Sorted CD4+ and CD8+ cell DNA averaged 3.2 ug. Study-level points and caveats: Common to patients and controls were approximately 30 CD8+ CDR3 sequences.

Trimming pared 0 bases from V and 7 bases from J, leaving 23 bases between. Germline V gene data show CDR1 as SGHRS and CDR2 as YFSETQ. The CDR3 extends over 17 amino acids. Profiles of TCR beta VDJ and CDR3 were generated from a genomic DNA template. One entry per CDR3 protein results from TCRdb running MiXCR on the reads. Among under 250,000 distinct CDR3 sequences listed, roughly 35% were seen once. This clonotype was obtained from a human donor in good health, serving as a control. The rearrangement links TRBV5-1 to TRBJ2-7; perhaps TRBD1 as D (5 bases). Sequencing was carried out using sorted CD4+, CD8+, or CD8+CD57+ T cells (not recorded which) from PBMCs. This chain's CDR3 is CASSLVVGAGKNNEQYF. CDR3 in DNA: TGCGCCAGCAGCTTGGTTGTAGGGGCTGGGAAAAACAATGAGCAGTACTTC.